One sample yielded the 17 T cell receptor beta chains listed below, sequenced in a study of T cells in Graves' hyperthyroidism and ophthalmopathy. RNA transcripts gave rise to amplified TCR beta CDR3 regions. Primed by the HTBI set, a first-round RT-PCR was run on the TCR CDR3. TCRdb reanalysed the multiplex PCR reads using MiXCR and keeps one entry per CDR3 protein. Found here are roughly 330,000 distinct CDR3 sequences, approximately 17% of them singletons; the top ten hold approximately 33%. Specimen: blood. Receptors originate from a man younger than 45 with Graves' hyperthyroidism.

The genes are TRBV20-1 and TRBJ1-2; a weak D match, TRBD1 (5 bases). V was trimmed by 6 bases and J by 6 bases, leaving 14 bases between them. The CDR3 has 12 amino acids. Per the germline V gene, CDR1 is DFQATT and CDR2 is SNEGSKA (reference sequence). CDR3 coding DNA: TGCAGTGCCAGTGGGGCAGCTCATGGCTACACCTTC. Amino acid sequence: CSASGAAHGYTF.

This clonotype appeared a few times. A junction end diverges from the germline sequence, so it may reflect a read error. The genes are TRBV12-3 or TRBV12-4 and TRBJ2-3, with 11 bases lining up with TRBD2. The CDR3 runs 15 residues. CDR3 bases: TGTACCAGCAATTCGCTACTAGCGGGAGTTGATACGCAGTATTTT. This encodes CTSNSLLAGVDTQYF.

This clonotype was observed a handful of times. A read error may be the cause here, since a much bigger clone is one base away. The CDR3 region has the DNA TGTGCCAGCAGCCCTCGACAGGGCATGGCGAAAGAGACCCAGTACTTC. Amino acid sequence: CASSPRQGMAKETQYF. The chain employs TRBV7-2 and TRBJ2-5; 7 bases line up with TRBD1. The CDR3 loop spans 16 amino acids. Trimming cost V 5 bases and J 3 bases; bases outside gene matches: 12. The germline V gene has CDR1 SGHTA and CDR2 FQGNSA.

This clonotype was recorded only once. The CDR3 is CASSEGGQVDGTDTQYF. The CDR3 bases are TGCGCCAGCAGTGAGGGGGGACAGGTAGACGGAACAGATACGCAGTATTTT. The chain couples TRBV10-2 to TRBJ2-3, with TRBD1 matching 8 bases. Germline CDR1 WSHSY, CDR2 SAAADI. V lost 2 bases, J lost 3 bases, and 10 bases stayed unmatched. The CDR3 totals 17 residues.

V is TRBV4-1 and J is TRBJ1-5, with 7 bases that match TRBD1. The germline V gene encodes CDR1 MGHRA and CDR2 YSYEKL. J gave up 7 bases and V 2 bases, and 2 bases lay outside the gene matches. The CDR3 length is 13 residues. The CDR3 protein is CASSQRQGQPQHF. Here the CDR3 DNA reads TGCGCCAGCAGCCAAAGACAGGGACAGCCCCAGCATTTT.

This clonotype was seen at least ten times. The V gene is TRBV11-2, the J gene TRBJ2-3; 9 bases map to TRBD2. Germline loops: CDR1 SGHAT, CDR2 FQNNGV. There are 16 residues in the CDR3. The trim removed 4 bases at V and 2 bases at J, leaving 7 bases unmatched. CDR3 bases: TGTGCCAGCAGCTCATACTTAGCGGGAGACACAGATACGCAGTATTTT. Its protein is CASSSYLAGDTDTQYF.

This clonotype showed up many times. The chain links TRBV7-9 to TRBJ2-3, with TRBD2 matching over 7 bases. The CDR3 has 13 residues. The V gene's germline CDR1 is SEHNR and CDR2 FQNEAQ (reference sequence). Trimming took 5 bases from V and 3 from J; bases not matched to a gene: 2. The CDR3 nucleotides are TGTGCCAGCAGCACTAGCGTGACAGATACGCAGTATTTT. This sequence encodes CASSTSVTDTQYF.

This clonotype was observed many times. The gene calls are TRBV2 and TRBJ1-4; perhaps TRBD1 as D (6 bases). CDR1 SNHLY and CDR2 FYNNEI come from the germline V gene. The CDR3 has 13 amino acids. V was pared by 4 bases and J by 5 bases, with 8 bases between. DNA for the CDR3: TGTGCCAGCAGTGGTCAGGGGAATGAAAAACTGTTTTTT. Translating it yields CASSGQGNEKLFF.

V is TRBV12-3 or TRBV12-4 and J is TRBJ1-2; D gene uncertain. The CDR3 is 14 amino acids. V lost 2 bases, J lost 4 bases, and 11 bases lay in between. CDR3 protein: CASSLRSFGYGYTF. The CDR3 nucleotides are TGTGCCAGCAGTTTACGAAGTTTCGGCTATGGCTACACCTTC.

The chain recombines TRBV7-9 with TRBJ1-4; TRBD1 agrees at 8 bases. V lost 5 bases, J lost 8 bases, and 13 bases stayed unmatched. The germline CDR1 and CDR2 sequences are SEHNR and FQNEAQ (reference sequence). The CDR3 sequence is 16 residues long. The DNA for the CDR3 is TGTGCCAGCAGCCCCGACGGCAGGGGGCGGGGCGAAAAACTGTTTTTT. Translating it yields CASSPDGRGRGEKLFF.

This clonotype was observed many times. The chain uses TRBV20-1 and TRBJ2-3, with TRBD2 matching over 8 bases. Germline CDR1 and CDR2: DFQATT and SNEGSKA (reference sequence). CDR3 size: 13 residues. V trimming: 7 bases; J trimming: 4 bases; junction bases outside the gene matches: 7. CDR3: CSVIAGGPDTQYF. In DNA, the CDR3 is TGCAGTGTTATTGCGGGAGGCCCAGATACGCAGTATTTT.

This clonotype was seen at least ten times. The chain carries TRBV5-1 and TRBJ2-7; D may match TRBD1 or TRBD2 (5 bases each). CDR3 length equals 13 residues. Germline loops: CDR1 SGHRS, CDR2 YFSETQ. Trimming removed 0 bases from V and 5 bases from J, with 9 bases in between. CDR3 DNA sequence: TGCGCCAGCAGCTTGGAGGGACCCCACGAGCAGTACTTC. Protein sequence: CASSLEGPHEQYF.

As regards this clonotype: This may be a read error: a much more frequent sequence differs by one nucleotide. The chain is built from TRBV20-1 and TRBJ2-7, with 9 bases fitting TRBD1. The J call may be in error: the DNA end matches TRBJ2-1 better. The germline V gene has CDR1 DFQATT and CDR2 SNEGSKA (reference sequence). This CDR3 comprises 15 residues. The CDR3 reads CSARDRQGDPYEQFF. CDR3 DNA: TGCAGTGCTAGAGATAGACAGGGGGACCCCTACGAGCAGTTCTTC.

This clonotype was detected many times. The chain carries TRBV12-5 and TRBJ1-2; no reliable D call. Between the trimmed V and J ends, which lost 2 bases and 1 base, there was a span of 14 bases. The CDR3 extends over 16 amino acids. Germline V CDR1 and CDR2: LGHNT, FRNRAP. The CDR3 here is CASGLYPSVGNYGYTF. Written as DNA, the CDR3 is TGTGCTAGTGGTTTGTATCCCAGCGTGGGTAACTATGGCTACACCTTC.

This clonotype was counted many times. This chain connects TRBV12-3 or TRBV12-4 to TRBJ1-1, with D possibly being TRBD1 (5 bases). The ends were cut back, 5 bases at V and 8 bases at J, with 12 bases in the middle. The CDR3 has 12 residues. CDR3 nucleotide sequence: TGTGCCAGCAGTGAATACGACAGCGAAGCTTTCTTT. Its protein is CASSEYDSEAFF.

J is TRBJ2-1 and V is TRBV6-5; D not resolved. In germline, CDR1 is MNHEY, CDR2 SVGAGI. This CDR3 contains 13 residues. The ends were cut back, 1 base at V and 9 bases at J, with 10 bases in the middle. The CDR3 sequence is CASSYLPVGEQFF. The CDR3 nucleotides are TGTGCCAGCAGTTACTTACCCGTCGGTGAGCAGTTCTTC.

In this sample, this clonotype turned up many times. This chain joins TRBV5-1 and TRBJ2-2; D gene unclear. The CDR3 totals 13 residues. Trimming shortened V by 4 bases and J by 3 bases, and 7 bases separated the two germline ends. CDR1 is SGHRS and CDR2 is YFSETQ in the germline V gene. CDR3 DNA: TGCGCCAGCAGCCCATCGGACACCGGGGAGCTGTTTTTT. Protein product: CASSPSDTGELFF.